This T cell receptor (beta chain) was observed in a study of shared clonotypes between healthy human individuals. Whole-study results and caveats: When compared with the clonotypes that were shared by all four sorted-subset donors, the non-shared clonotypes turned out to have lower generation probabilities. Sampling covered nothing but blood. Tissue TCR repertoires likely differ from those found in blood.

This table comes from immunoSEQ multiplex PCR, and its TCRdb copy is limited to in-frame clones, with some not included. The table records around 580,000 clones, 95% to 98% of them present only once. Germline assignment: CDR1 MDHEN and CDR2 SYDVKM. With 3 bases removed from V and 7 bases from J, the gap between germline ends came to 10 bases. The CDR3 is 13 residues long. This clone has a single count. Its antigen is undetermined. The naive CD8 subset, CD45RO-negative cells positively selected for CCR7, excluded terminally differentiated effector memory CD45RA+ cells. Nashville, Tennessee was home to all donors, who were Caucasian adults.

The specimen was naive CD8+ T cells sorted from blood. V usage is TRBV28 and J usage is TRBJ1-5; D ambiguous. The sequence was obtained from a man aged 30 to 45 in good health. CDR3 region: CASSFSLGQPQHF. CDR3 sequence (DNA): TGTGCCAGCAGTTTTTCATTAGGACAGCCCCAGCATTTT.